The 10 T cell receptor beta chains below were found in one sample sequenced in a study of CD8 T cells in ankylosing spondylitis. Each CDR3 protein is one row after TCRdb ran MiXCR on the 5' RACE reads. The sample lists more than 300,000 distinct CDR3 sequences; around a tenth were seen once. Sequenced input: blood, either unsorted or a sorted T cell fraction (not recorded which). Receptors originate from a female donor with ankylosing spondylitis or in good health (not recorded which).

Regarding this clonotype: Mismatch with germline at one junction end may stem from a read error. The rearrangement uses TRBV3-1 and TRBJ2-2; 7 bases align to TRBD1. The length of the CDR3 is 15 residues. Germline CDR1 LGHDT, CDR2 YNNKEL (reference sequence). The CDR3 DNA follows: TGTGCCAGCTGCCACCAGACAGGGATTGCCGGGGAGCTGTTTTTT. Residues: CASCHQTGIAGELFF.

The sample holds many counts of this clonotype. The genes are TRBV18 and TRBJ1-3; D call uncertain. The CDR3 totals 14 residues. Trimming took 2 bases from V and 0 from J, leaving 5 bases between them. Germline V gene lookup returns CDR1 KGHSH and CDR2 LQKENI. CDR3 sequence: CASSPGRSGNTIYF. As DNA, the CDR3 is TGTGCCAGCTCACCAGGGCGCTCTGGAAACACCATATATTTT. Full variable domain (outside the CDR3, taken from reference TRBV18 and TRBJ1-3): NAGVMQNPRHLVRRRGQEARLRCSPMKGHSHVYWYRQLPEEGLKFMVYLQKENIIDESGMPKERFSAEFPKEGPSILRIQQVVRGDSAAYFCASSPGRSGNTIYFGEGSWLTVV.

This clonotype was observed at least ten times. This chain uses TRBV20-1 with TRBJ2-1; 8 bases fit TRBD2. J gave up 7 bases and V 6 bases, and 11 bases lay outside the gene matches. The CDR3 is 14 residues long. Germline CDR1 reads DFQATT; CDR2 reads SNEGSKA (reference sequence). The CDR3, as DNA: TGCAGTGCCCCGAGCGGGGGTTCAGGGAATGAGCAGTTCTTC. This codes for CSAPSGGSGNEQFF.

This clonotype was seen many times. The CDR3 loop reads CSARLGSGQADNEQFF. The CDR3 DNA reads TGCAGTGCTAGGTTAGGTTCGGGACAGGCTGACAATGAGCAGTTCTTC. V is TRBV20-1 and J is TRBJ2-1; 8 nucleotides align to TRBD1. The CDR3 spans 16 residues. Losses at the gene ends were 3 bases for V and 5 bases for J; bases not matched to a gene: 12. The V gene's germline CDR1 is DFQATT and CDR2 SNEGSKA (reference sequence).

This clonotype was detected many times. The chain links TRBV27 to TRBJ2-1; TRBD2 agrees at 14 bases. CDR1 MNHEY and CDR2 SMNVEV come from the germline V gene (reference sequence). V was pared by 6 bases and J by 6 bases, with 13 bases of the junction left unmatched. The CDR3 contains 18 residues. In DNA, the CDR3 is TGTGCCAGCAGGCGCCGGGGACTAGCGGGAGATTTCGCCAATGAGCAGTTCTTC. This codes for CASRRRGLAGDFANEQFF.

Here the CDR3 DNA reads TGTGCCAGCACCAAAGAGCCGGATGTGGCCGGGGAGCTGTTTTTT. Translating gives CASTKEPDVAGELFF. The rearrangement uses TRBV2 and TRBJ2-2; D uncertain. Trimming cost V 7 bases and J 6 bases, with 18 bases left between them. CDR1 is SNHLY and CDR2 is FYNNEI in the germline V gene. This CDR3 is 15 amino acids long.

The gene calls are TRBV7-3 and TRBJ1-1; the D is unclear. Germline V gene data show CDR1 as SGHTA and CDR2 as FQGTGA. There are 17 residues in the CDR3. V lost 5 bases and J lost 0, with 19 bases in between. The CDR3 loop reads CASSPRPLLLMNTEAFF. CDR3 in DNA: TGTGCCAGCAGCCCGCGACCGCTACTATTAATGAACACTGAAGCTTTCTTT.

CDR3 loop: CAWSQRANTEAFF. CDR3 bases: TGTGCCTGGAGCCAGAGGGCGAACACTGAAGCTTTCTTT. V gene TRBV30 combines with J gene TRBJ1-1; D gene ambiguous. This CDR3 has 13 residues. CDR1 is GTSNPN, CDR2 SVGIG, per germline (reference sequence). The V end was cut by 3 bases, the J end by 1 base, with 9 bases between.

The gene calls are TRBV29-1 and TRBJ1-1; D uncertain. V lost 6 bases to trimming and J lost 1 base, with 12 bases between them. This CDR3 region has 13 residues. CDR1 is SQVTM and CDR2 is ANQGSEA in the germline V gene. The CDR3, as DNA: TGCAGCGTCAGGACGGATCGGAACACTGAAGCTTTCTTT. Translation gives CSVRTDRNTEAFF.

This clonotype was observed at least ten times. The V gene is TRBV5-5, the J gene TRBJ1-2, with D uncertain. The CDR3 loop spans 13 amino acids. CDR1 SGHKS and CDR2 YYEKEE come from the germline V gene (reference sequence). Trimming removed 4 bases from V and 4 bases from J, with 11 bases in between. The CDR3 region is CASSPEEGYGYTF. CDR3 DNA sequence: TGTGCCAGCAGCCCCGAAGAGGGCTATGGCTACACCTTC.